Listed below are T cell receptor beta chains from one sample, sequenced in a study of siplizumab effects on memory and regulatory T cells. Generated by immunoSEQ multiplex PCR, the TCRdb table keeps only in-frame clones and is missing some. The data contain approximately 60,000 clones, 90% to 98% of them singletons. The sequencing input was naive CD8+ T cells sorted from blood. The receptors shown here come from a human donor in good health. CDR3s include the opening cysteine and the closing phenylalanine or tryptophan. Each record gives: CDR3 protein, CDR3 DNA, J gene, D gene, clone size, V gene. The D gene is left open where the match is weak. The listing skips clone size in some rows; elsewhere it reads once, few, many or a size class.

CDR3: CASTTGGNTEAFF; DNA: TGTGCCAGTACTACCGGTGGAAACACTGAAGCTTTCTTT; J: TRBJ1-1; D: NA; size: NA; V: TRBV19
CDR3: CASSWGGHEQYF; DNA: TGTGCCAGCAGTTGGGGGGGTCACGAGCAGTACTTC; J: TRBJ2-7; D: TRBD2; size: NA; V: TRBV6-5
CDR3: CASSISAGWETQYF; DNA: TGTGCCAGTAGTATTTCGGCGGGGTGGGAGACCCAGTACTTC; J: TRBJ2-5; D: NA; size: NA; V: TRBV19
CDR3: CASSYGPYEAFF; DNA: TGTGCCAGCAGTTACGGGCCATATGAAGCTTTCTTT; J: TRBJ1-1; D: NA; size: NA; V: TRBV11-2
CDR3: CASSIPGGGNTEAFF; DNA: TGTGCCAGTAGTATACCAGGGGGCGGGAACACTGAAGCTTTCTTT; J: TRBJ1-1; D: TRBD1; size: NA; V: TRBV19
CDR3: CASSLPGGRRPQHF; DNA: TGTGCCAGCAGCCTCCCCGGCGGTCGACGGCCCCAGCATTTT; J: TRBJ1-5; D: NA; size: NA; V: TRBV6-5
CDR3: CASSVGDTNSPLHF; DNA: TGTGCCAGCAGCGTAGGGGACACCAATTCACCCCTCCACTTT; J: TRBJ1-6; D: NA; size: NA; V: TRBV9
CDR3: CASSQGVAAEKLFF; DNA: TGTGCCAGCAGCCAGGGCGTGGCGGCTGAAAAACTGTTTTTT; J: TRBJ1-4; D: NA; size: NA; V: TRBV9
CDR3: CASSRGQKETQYF; DNA: TGTGCCAGCAGCCGAGGACAGAAAGAGACCCAGTACTTC; J: TRBJ2-5; D: NA; size: NA; V: TRBV7-2
CDR3: CASSILAGTHNEQFF; DNA: TGTGCCAGCAGCATACTAGCGGGGACCCACAATGAGCAGTTCTTC; J: TRBJ2-1; D: TRBD2; size: NA; V: TRBV7-8
CDR3: CASTEHGNGAFF; DNA: TGTGCCAGCACCGAGCATGGCAACGGTGCTTTCTTT; J: TRBJ1-1; D: NA; size: NA; V: TRBV6-1
CDR3: CASSFTGGSDEKLFF; DNA: TGTGCCAGCAGCTTTACAGGGGGCTCAGATGAAAAACTGTTTTTT; J: TRBJ1-4; D: TRBD1; size: once; V: TRBV13
CDR3: CASGEDNQPQHF; DNA: TGTGCCAGCGGTGAGGACAATCAGCCCCAGCATTTT; J: TRBJ1-5; D: NA; size: NA; V: TRBV21-1
CDR3: CASSIGGGYTEAFF; DNA: TGTGCCAGTAGTATAGGCGGGGGCTATACTGAAGCTTTCTTT; J: TRBJ1-1; D: NA; size: NA; V: TRBV19
CDR3: CASSLVRGEETQYF; DNA: TGTGCCAGCAGCTTAGTCCGGGGGGAAGAGACCCAGTACTTC; J: TRBJ2-5; D: TRBD2; size: NA; V: TRBV7-2
CDR3: CASSIGHGDRAYGYTF; DNA: TGTGCCAGTAGTATAGGGCATGGGGACAGAGCCTATGGCTACACCTTC; J: TRBJ1-2; D: TRBD1; size: NA; V: TRBV19
CDR3: CASSYVGASDTQYF; DNA: TGTGCCAGCAGTTACGTTGGGGCCTCCGATACGCAGTATTTT; J: TRBJ2-3; D: NA; size: NA; V: TRBV6-5
CDR3: CASSPTPGTDLSWYEQYF; DNA: TGTGCCAGCAGCCCGACTCCCGGGACAGATCTTTCGTGGTACGAGCAGTACTTC; J: TRBJ2-7; D: TRBD1; size: NA; V: TRBV7-9
CDR3: CASSGEGVPDYEQYF; DNA: TGTGCCAGCAGCGGGGAGGGGGTCCCCGACTACGAGCAGTACTTC; J: TRBJ2-7; D: NA; size: NA; V: TRBV9
CDR3: CASTTGGFSTDTQYF; DNA: TGTGCCAGCACCACGGGTGGATTCAGCACAGATACGCAGTATTTT; J: TRBJ2-3; D: NA; size: NA; V: TRBV28
CDR3: CASSIAQGAIGELFF; DNA: TGTGCCAGTAGTATAGCGCAGGGGGCGATCGGGGAGCTGTTTTTT; J: TRBJ2-2; D: TRBD1; size: NA; V: TRBV19
CDR3: CASSLPAYEQYF; DNA: TGTGCCAGCAGTCTGCCAGCCTACGAGCAGTACTTC; J: TRBJ2-7; D: NA; size: once; V: TRBV28
CDR3: CASSSRTDSEKLFF; DNA: TGTGCCAGCAGCTCTCGGACAGACAGTGAAAAACTGTTTTTT; J: TRBJ1-4; D: NA; size: NA; V: TRBV7-9
CDR3: CASSRPVSNQPQHF; DNA: TGTGCCAGCAGTAGGCCGGTCAGCAATCAGCCCCAGCATTTT; J: TRBJ1-5; D: NA; size: NA; V: TRBV28
CDR3: CASSDGTAPGAQYF; DNA: TGTGCCAGCAGCGACGGGACAGCCCCCGGGGCCCAGTACTTC; J: TRBJ2-5; D: TRBD1; size: NA; V: TRBV9
CDR3: CASSQGADTEAFF; DNA: TGCGCCAGCAGCCAAGGTGCAGACACTGAAGCTTTCTTT; J: TRBJ1-1; D: NA; size: NA; V: TRBV4-3
CDR3: CASSLAGTYEQYF; DNA: TGTGCCAGCAGCTTAGCGGGAACCTACGAGCAGTACTTC; J: TRBJ2-7; D: NA; size: NA; V: TRBV11-2
CDR3: CASSPTRGSTYNEQFF; DNA: TGCGCCAGCAGCCCGACGCGGGGGTCCACCTACAATGAGCAGTTCTTC; J: TRBJ2-1; D: TRBD2; size: NA; V: TRBV4-3
CDR3: CASSQDAGSYNSPLHF; DNA: TGCGCCAGCAGCCAAGATGCCGGTTCCTATAATTCACCCCTCCACTTT; J: TRBJ1-6; D: NA; size: NA; V: TRBV4-1
CDR3: CASSTQAGYNEQFF; DNA: TGTGCCAGCAGTACCCAAGCGGGGTACAATGAGCAGTTCTTC; J: TRBJ2-1; D: TRBD2; size: NA; V: TRBV28
CDR3: CASSAWDNTEAFF; DNA: TGTGCCAGCAGCGCCTGGGACAACACTGAAGCTTTCTTT; J: TRBJ1-1; D: NA; size: NA; V: TRBV9
CDR3: CASSQGQGGENTEAFF; DNA: TGTGCCAGCAGTCAGGGACAGGGAGGGGAGAACACTGAAGCTTTCTTT; J: TRBJ1-1; D: TRBD1; size: NA; V: TRBV11-2
CDR3: CASSLRGGHTEAFF; DNA: TGTGCCAGCAGCTTAAGGGGGGGCCACACTGAAGCTTTCTTT; J: TRBJ1-1; D: NA; size: NA; V: TRBV5-4
CDR3: CASSIGRNTEAFF; DNA: TGTGCCAGTAGTATTGGCCGGAACACTGAAGCTTTCTTT; J: TRBJ1-1; D: NA; size: NA; V: TRBV19
CDR3: CASSPRRGTYEQYF; DNA: TGTGCCAGCAGCCCCCGGCGGGGAACCTACGAGCAGTACTTC; J: TRBJ2-7; D: NA; size: NA; V: TRBV9
CDR3: CASSQVLVSGGMDTQYF; DNA: TGCGCCAGCAGCCAAGTTTTAGTAAGCGGGGGGATGGATACGCAGTATTTT; J: TRBJ2-3; D: TRBD2; size: NA; V: TRBV4-3
CDR3: CASSTGLNTEAFF; DNA: TGTGCCAGCAGCACGGGCCTGAACACTGAAGCTTTCTTT; J: TRBJ1-1; D: NA; size: NA; V: TRBV7-9
CDR3: CASSPEGGASYNSPLHF; DNA: TGTGCCAGCAGCCCGGAAGGGGGAGCCTCCTATAATTCACCCCTCCACTTT; J: TRBJ1-6; D: NA; size: NA; V: TRBV5-4
CDR3: CASIPRGSGGPNTGELFF; DNA: TGTGCCAGCATCCCCCGGGGTAGCGGGGGCCCGAACACCGGGGAGCTGTTTTTT; J: TRBJ2-2; D: TRBD2; size: NA; V: TRBV7-9
CDR3: CASSYSNGVDTQYF; DNA: TGTGCCAGCAGTTACTCAAATGGGGTAGATACGCAGTATTTT; J: TRBJ2-3; D: NA; size: NA; V: TRBV6-5
CDR3: CASSYGRGNTEAFF; DNA: TGTGCCAGCAGTTACGGTCGGGGGAACACTGAAGCTTTCTTT; J: TRBJ1-1; D: NA; size: NA; V: TRBV6-5
CDR3: CASSSRGQGGETQYF; DNA: TGTGCCAGCAGCTCCAGGGGACAGGGGGGAGAGACCCAGTACTTC; J: TRBJ2-5; D: TRBD1; size: once; V: TRBV13
CDR3: CASSDQQVNSYEQYF; DNA: TGCGCCAGCAGCGACCAACAGGTGAATTCCTACGAGCAGTACTTC; J: TRBJ2-7; D: NA; size: NA; V: TRBV4-1
CDR3: CASSLPTDYGYTF; DNA: TGTGCCAGCAGTTTACCGACAGACTATGGCTACACCTTC; J: TRBJ1-2; D: NA; size: NA; V: TRBV27
CDR3: CSVEGDSLSTDTQYF; DNA: TGCAGCGTTGAAGGGGACAGTCTTAGCACAGATACGCAGTATTTT; J: TRBJ2-3; D: TRBD1; size: NA; V: TRBV29-1
CDR3: CASSLIASPLYEQYF; DNA: TGTGCCAGCAGCTTGATAGCGTCCCCCCTCTACGAGCAGTACTTC; J: TRBJ2-7; D: NA; size: NA; V: TRBV7-2
CDR3: CASSIDRSLSSRAPNEQFF; DNA: TGTGCCAGTAGTATAGATCGGTCTCTGTCGAGCAGAGCTCCGAATGAGCAGTTCTTC; J: TRBJ2-1; D: NA; size: once; V: TRBV19
CDR3: CASALGGEQYF; DNA: TGTGCCAGCGCCTTGGGGGGGGAGCAGTACTTC; J: TRBJ2-7; D: TRBD2; size: NA; V: TRBV11-2
CDR3: CASSPSYSSREVYTF; DNA: TGCGCCAGCAGCCCCAGCTACAGTTCCAGGGAAGTCTACACCTTC; J: TRBJ1-2; D: NA; size: NA; V: TRBV4-3
CDR3: CASSWNTGELFF; DNA: TGTGCCAGCAGTTGGAACACCGGGGAGCTGTTTTTT; J: TRBJ2-2; D: NA; size: NA; V: TRBV27
CDR3: CASSLARAWTMLNEQFF; DNA: TGTGCCAGCAGCTTAGCGAGAGCGTGGACTATGCTCAATGAGCAGTTCTTC; J: TRBJ2-1; D: NA; size: NA; V: TRBV11-1
CDR3: CASSLAIVDGKEYEQYF; DNA: TGTGCCAGCAGTTTAGCGATCGTCGACGGCAAAGAGTACGAGCAGTACTTC; J: TRBJ2-7; D: NA; size: NA; V: TRBV27
CDR3: CASSVGVPETQYF; DNA: TGTGCCAGCAGTGTTGGGGTTCCGGAGACCCAGTACTTC; J: TRBJ2-5; D: NA; size: NA; V: TRBV2
CDR3: CASSESTNEKLFF; DNA: TGTGCCAGCAGTGAATCGACTAATGAAAAACTGTTTTTT; J: TRBJ1-4; D: NA; size: NA; V: TRBV2